This TCR beta chain is drawn from a study of blood T cell repertoires in COVID-19. It was during active infection that Seattle patients were enrolled and then longitudinally followed. Germline V gives CDR1 MDHEN, CDR2 SYDVKM. The germline V and J ends were trimmed by 5 bases and 1 base, with 14 bases remaining between them. The CDR3 runs 15 residues. In the study's own analysis: Estimation of nucleated cell counts relied on the amplification of reference gene primers. TCRdb keeps only in-frame clones here, not all; method: immunoSEQ multiplex PCR. The V and J calls and clone size were taken over from that table, and D and trimming were inferred from the DNA. The sample lists a few hundred thousand clones; 90% were seen once. This clone was found once.

Sequencing was carried out using peripheral blood. V gene TRBV28 combines with J gene TRBJ1-1; D gene uncertain. The receptor was derived from a woman between 35 and 50 years old with COVID-19, enrolled during active disease. The CDR3 region has the DNA TGTGCCAGCAGTGTCGCCCAGACAAAGAACACTGAAGCTTTCTTT. This gives the protein CASSVAQTKNTEAFF.